Listed here are 15 T cell receptor beta chains from one sample, sequenced in a study of blood T cell repertoires in COVID-19. The repertoire was sequenced with immunoSEQ multiplex PCR; TCRdb's copy has only in-frame clones and lacks some. The sample gives roughly 230,000 clones, nearly 90% of which show up once; 2.1% is in the top ten. Source material: peripheral blood. These receptors were taken from a woman in her sixties with COVID-19, enrolled during active disease.

This rearrangement joins TRBV5-6 to TRBJ1-2; TRBD1 aligns across 9 bases. The V segment lost 0 bases and the J segment 4 bases; nucleotides outside the gene matches: 4. Germline loops: CDR1 SGHDT, CDR2 YYEEEE. This CDR3 is 15 amino acids long. As DNA, the CDR3 is TGTGCCAGCAGCTTGGGGACAGGGGAAACCTATGGCTACACCTTC. It codes for CASSLGTGETYGYTF.

The V gene is TRBV4-3, the J gene TRBJ1-3; D gene unclear. The V and J ends lost 0 bases and 2 bases respectively, with 11 bases between them. The CDR3 consists of 16 residues. From germline, CDR1 is LGHNA and CDR2 YSLEER. The DNA for the CDR3 is TGCGCCAGCAGCCAAGAGTGGAGGTTCACTGGAAACACCATATATTTT. It encodes CASSQEWRFTGNTIYF.

This clone appeared a single time. The rearrangement links TRBV27 to TRBJ1-5; D not certain. The CDR3 has 13 amino acids. CDR1 and CDR2 from the germline V gene are MNHEY and SMNVEV (reference sequence). Trimming shortened V by 2 bases and J by 6 bases, and 8 bases separated the two germline ends. The DNA for the CDR3 is TGTGCCAGCAGTTTAGAGGGAGGTCAGCCCCAGCATTTT. It codes for CASSLEGGQPQHF.

This clone was counted only a few times. The V gene is TRBV6-2 or TRBV6-3, the J gene TRBJ1-1; D is possibly TRBD1 (6 bases). From germline, CDR1 is MNHEY and CDR2 SVGEGT. The CDR3 has 12 amino acids. Trimming removed 5 bases at V and 9 bases at J, with 13 bases between. The CDR3 loop reads CASSPTGWKAFF. The DNA of the CDR3 is TGTGCCAGCAGTCCCACAGGGTGGAAAGCTTTCTTT.

This rearrangement joins TRBV2 to TRBJ2-7; TRBD1 aligns across 12 bases. The V and J ends lost 6 bases and 3 bases, in that order; junction bases with no gene match: 6. The V gene's germline CDR1 is SNHLY and CDR2 FYNNEI. The CDR3 is 15 residues long. The CDR3 DNA is TGTGCCAGCAGCCCCGGGACAGGGGGCGTCTACGAGCAGTACTTC. Residues: CASSPGTGGVYEQYF.

V gene TRBV4-2 combines with J gene TRBJ1-1; 7 positions agree with TRBD1. Losses at the gene ends were 6 bases for V and 0 bases for J; bases not matched to a gene: 4. The germline CDR1 and CDR2 sequences are LGHNA and YNFKEQ. The CDR3 consists of 14 residues. CDR3 in DNA: TGTGCCAGCAGGCCCGGGACAGTGAACACTGAAGCTTTCTTT. Translated, it gives CASRPGTVNTEAFF.

The genes are TRBV2 and TRBJ1-2; D call uncertain. The CDR3 sequence is 16 residues long. The V and J ends lost 6 bases and 4 bases respectively, with 21 bases between them. CDR1 is SNHLY, CDR2 FYNNEI, per germline. CDR3 in DNA: TGTGCCAGCAGGCTTCTTGGCGCAGGCTCTCCCTATGGCTACACCTTC. This sequence encodes CASRLLGAGSPYGYTF.

The CDR3 region is CASSYRTGNTEAFF. The CDR3 DNA reads TGTGCCAGCAGTTACAGGACAGGGAACACTGAAGCTTTCTTT. The chain couples TRBV6-2 or TRBV6-3 to TRBJ1-1; 7 nucleotides match TRBD1. With 2 bases clipped from V and 1 base from J, the junction kept 1 base outside the gene matches. The CDR3 extends over 14 amino acids. The germline V gene has CDR1 MNHEY and CDR2 SVGEGT.

V usage is TRBV11-2 and J usage is TRBJ1-2; no definite D call. V was clipped by 2 bases and J by 0 bases, with 4 bases between them. The germline V gene encodes CDR1 SGHAT and CDR2 FQNNGV. The CDR3 extends over 13 amino acids. CDR3 sequence reads: CASSLYPNYGYTF. CDR3 coding DNA: TGTGCCAGCAGCTTATATCCTAACTATGGCTACACCTTC.

This rearrangement joins TRBV3-1 (or the pseudogene TRBV3-2) to TRBJ1-6, with 9 bases that match TRBD1. Trimming took 4 bases from V and 9 from J; bases not matched to a gene: 7. Germline values: CDR1 LGHDT, CDR2 YNNKEL (reference sequence). The CDR3 loop spans 15 amino acids. The chain's CDR3 is CASSPLGTGLSPLHF. The CDR3 DNA follows: TGTGCCAGCAGCCCGCTTGGGACAGGGCTTTCACCCCTCCACTTT.

The chain combines TRBV9 with TRBJ2-1; maybe TRBD2 (7 bases). This CDR3 comprises 16 residues. The V end was cut by 0 bases, the J end by 8 bases, with 18 bases between. The germline V gene has CDR1 SGDLS and CDR2 YYNGEE. The CDR3 nucleotides are TGTGCCAGCAGCGTAGGTGCGGGGGACACCGGGGATGAGCAGTTCTTC. This gives the protein CASSVGAGDTGDEQFF. Complete variable domain (other parts from reference TRBV9 and TRBJ2-1): DSGVTQTPKHLITATGQRVTLRCSPRSGDLSVYWYQQSLDQGLQFLIQYYNGEERAKGNILERFSAQQFPDLHSELNLSSLELGDSALYFCASSVGAGDTGDEQFFGPGTRLTVL.

The chain has TRBV5-1 and TRBJ2-1; 12 bases agree with TRBD2. Trimming removed 4 bases from V and 5 bases from J; junction bases left unmatched: 4. The CDR3 has 15 amino acids. Germline loops: CDR1 SGHRS, CDR2 YFSETQ. CDR3 DNA sequence: TGCGCCAGCAGCCCTCGGACTAGCGGGGACAATGAGCAGTTCTTC. Amino acids: CASSPRTSGDNEQFF.

The rearrangement joins TRBV7-7 to TRBJ2-1; D is perhaps TRBD2 (5 bases). Germline CDR1 SSHAT, CDR2 FNYEAQ (reference sequence). This CDR3 spans 16 amino acids. V gave up 4 bases and J gave up 8 bases, with 21 bases separating them. The CDR3 DNA follows: TGTGCCAGCAGCTCCCGCCCTGCGCTAGCAATCCATGAGCAGTTCTTC. Protein product: CASSSRPALAIHEQFF. Filled out from reference TRBV7-7 and TRBJ2-1, the complete variable domain reads GAGVSQSPRYKVTKRGQDVTLRCDPISSHATLYWYQQALGQGPEFLTYFNYEAQPDKSGLPSDRFSAERPEGSISTLTIQRTEQRDSAMYRCASSSRPALAIHEQFFGPGTRLTVL.

V gene TRBV4-1 combines with J gene TRBJ2-5; a possible D gene is TRBD2 (6 bases). This CDR3 comprises 14 residues. Deletions cut 2 bases from V and 2 bases from J, with 9 bases between. The V gene's germline CDR1 is MGHRA and CDR2 YSYEKL. CDR3 nucleotide sequence: TGCGCCAGCAGCCAATATCGGGGGCAAGAGACCCAGTACTTC. Its protein product is CASSQYRGQETQYF.

The V call is TRBV30, the J call TRBJ1-6, with 7 bases that match TRBD1. The J segment lost 6 bases and the V segment lost 1 base, leaving 3 bases of the junction unmatched. Germline assignment: CDR1 GTSNPN and CDR2 SVGIG (reference sequence). The CDR3 sequence is 14 residues long. The CDR3 reads CAWSGTGINSPLHF. The DNA of the CDR3 is TGTGCCTGGAGTGGGACAGGTATTAATTCACCCCTCCACTTT. Looking up the rest from reference TRBV30 and TRBJ1-6 gives the full variable domain: SQTIHQWPATLVQPVGSPLSLECTVEGTSNPNLYWYRQAAGRGLQLLFYSVGIGQISSEVPQNLSASRPQDRQFILSSKKLLLSDSGFYLCAWSGTGINSPLHFGNGTRLTVT.